What follows is one T cell receptor (beta chain) and its context. Its antigen is undetermined. This specimen comes from a study of blood T cells in healthy people across ages. General study findings and limits: With donor CMV status unknown, expanded clonotype changes were possibly confounded. The study found TCR beta diversity correlated strongly with naive T cell percentage. Observed TCR beta diversity per million T cells went down as age went up. This fall followed a roughly linear course with age.

This CDR3 has 16 amino acids. The V gene lost 3 bases and the J gene lost 2 bases, with 17 bases spanning the gap. The germline V gene encodes CDR1 DFQATT and CDR2 SNEGSKA (reference sequence). Then a second PCR, running about 7 to 11 cycles, was carried out with a sample-barcoded 5' primer and a J-beta primer mix. A tag from a template-switch adaptor with 12 random nucleotides marked each cDNA molecule. Using its own MiXCR run on the 5' RACE reads, TCRdb lists one record per CDR3 protein. The sample has roughly 830,000 distinct CDR3 sequences; less than 80% are singletons. The sample consisted of blood. The receptor was isolated from a man in his thirties or forties in good health. This chain links TRBV20-1 with TRBJ2-1; D is ambiguous. The CDR3 DNA reads TGCAGTGCTAGTAGCTACATAAACCGGACCTACAATGAGCAGTTCTTC. It encodes CSASSYINRTYNEQFF.